The table lists the clone carrying this TCR beta chain with a few counts. Germline CDR1 reads LNHNV; CDR2 reads YYDKDF (reference sequence). Trimming pared 5 bases from V and 1 base from J, leaving 12 bases between. This CDR3 contains 15 residues. These data belong to a study of human T cells and chemical hapten exposure. At the level of the study: Chiefly women, the patients showed alopecia areata, totalis or universalis.

The time point denotes: patch test 1, 2 weeks after DPC sensitization. The treatment is: therapeutic diphenylcyclopropenone sensitization with weekly scalp DPC. It was unfractionated whole blood from which total RNA was extracted. Each cDNA molecule in the library carried unique molecular identifiers. In the study's own analysis: Samples ranged from about 20,000 to 750,000 TCRs, with a median of approximately 91,000. TCRdb re-called the RACE reads with MiXCR, one entry per CDR3 protein. Here the V and J calls rest on TCRdb's processing, not on the authors' analysis. Of about 120,000 distinct CDR3 sequences in the sample, about 12% are singletons; the top ten hold 1.4%.

The TCR comes from a woman in her fifties or sixties with alopecia areata. Some clones in this sample may be carry-over from other donors' samples. The sequencing here drew on whole blood, taken in connection with sensitization to the hapten diphenylcyclopropenone (DPC). The J gene is TRBJ1-5, the V gene TRBV15; D may be TRBD1 (5 bases). CDR3: CATSLLRDSNQPQHF. CDR3 DNA sequence: TGTGCCACCAGCCTATTGAGGGACAGCAATCAGCCCCAGCATTTT. Together with reference TRBV15 and TRBJ1-5, the CDR3 gives the full variable domain: DAMVIQNPRYQVTQFGKPVTLSCSQTLNHNVMYWYQQKSSQAPKLLFHYYDKDFNNEADTPDNFQSRRPNTSFCFLDIRSPGLGDTAMYLCATSLLRDSNQPQHFGDGTRLSIL.